Each of the 31 T cell receptor beta chains below was sequenced from the same sample in a study of shared clonotypes between healthy human individuals. Sequencing was performed with immunoSEQ multiplex PCR; in TCRdb, only in-frame clones are kept and a portion is missing. The top ten clones hold under 0.15% of a sample with about 2 million clones, roughly 94% of them seen once. Sequenced input: naive CD4+ T cells sorted from blood. Described subset: CD45RA+ positively selected. The receptors shown here come from a man younger than 30 in good health.

The rearrangement links TRBV5-4 to TRBJ1-4, with D perhaps TRBD1 (5 bases). The CDR3 covers 14 residues. Germline CDR1 and CDR2: SGHNT and YYREEE (reference sequence). The V gene lost 4 bases and the J gene lost 5 bases, with 12 bases spanning the gap. CDR3 in amino acids: CASSREGLNEKLFF. The CDR3 coding sequence is TGTGCCAGCAGCCGAGAGGGGCTAAATGAAAAACTGTTTTTT. Using reference TRBV5-4 and TRBJ1-4 for the parts outside the CDR3, the full variable domain is ETGVTQSPTHLIKTRGQQVTLRCSSQSGHNTVSWYQQALGQGPQFIFQYYREEENGRGNFPPRFSGLQFPNYSSELNVNALELDDSALYLCASSREGLNEKLFFGSGTQLSVL.

This clone has more than one count but fewer than ten. The chain has TRBV19 and TRBJ1-4; the match to TRBD1 covers 9 bases. Germline V CDR1 and CDR2: LNHDA, SQIVND (reference sequence). The J segment lost 7 bases and the V segment lost 3 bases, leaving 9 bases of the junction unmatched. This CDR3 is built from 16 residues. CDR3 nucleotide sequence: TGTGCCAGTAGTATCCCCTGGACAGGGGACGGTGAAAAACTGTTTTTT. Protein sequence: CASSIPWTGDGEKLFF.

With regard to this clone: One end of the junction fails to match germline, which may point to a read error. This CDR3 is also generated by other DNA sequences in the sample. The chain combines TRBV5-4 with TRBJ2-2; the D is unclear. The germline CDR1 and CDR2 sequences are SGHNT and YYREEE (reference sequence). The CDR3 runs to 14 residues. CDR3 bases: TGTGCCAGCAGTTTGGGATGGGACACCGGGGAGCTGTTTTTT. Its translation: CASSLGWDTGELFF.

The rearrangement uses TRBV29-1 and TRBJ1-2; D is undetermined. In germline, CDR1 is SQVTM, CDR2 ANQGSEA. The CDR3 totals 11 residues. V lost 6 bases to trimming and J lost 4 bases, with 9 bases between them. The CDR3 nucleotides are TGCAGCGTCCGGACCATCTATGGCTACACCTTC. Protein product: CSVRTIYGYTF.

The V call is TRBV28, the J call TRBJ2-7; possible D gene TRBD1, 6 bases. CDR3 size: 15 residues. V lost 6 bases and J lost 5, with 20 bases in between. Germline CDR1 MDHEN, CDR2 SYDVKM. The CDR3 coding sequence is TGTGCCAGCAGCGAACATACTAGACAGGCCCACGAGCAGTACTTC. Translated, it gives CASSEHTRQAHEQYF.

The V gene is TRBV10-3, the J gene TRBJ2-3, with 14 positions matching TRBD2. After removal of 11 bases from V and 1 base from J, the junction contained 20 bases not matched to a gene. The CDR3 is 20 residues long. Germline assignment: CDR1 ENHRY and CDR2 SYGVKD. This CDR3 is CAVKNPPGLAGGMGTDTQYF. CDR3 DNA sequence: TGTGCCGTCAAAAATCCCCCCGGACTAGCGGGGGGAATGGGCACAGATACGCAGTATTTT.

The chain combines TRBV9 with TRBJ2-1, with 13 bases matching TRBD2. Trimming cost V 4 bases and J 7 bases; bases outside gene matches: 5. Per the germline V gene, CDR1 is SGDLS and CDR2 is YYNGEE. The CDR3 sequence is 15 residues long. Here the CDR3 DNA reads TGTGCCAGCAGCCGGACTAGCGGGGGTTCGAATGAGCAGTTCTTC. Its translation: CASSRTSGGSNEQFF.

This chain connects TRBV15 to TRBJ2-5; TRBD1 aligns across 8 bases. V was pared by 3 bases and J by 5 bases, with 8 bases of the junction left unmatched. In germline, CDR1 is LNHNV, CDR2 YYDKDF (reference sequence). This CDR3 contains 15 residues. Written as DNA, the CDR3 is TGTGCCACCAGCAGGGACAGGGTTAATAGGGAGACCCAGTACTTC. Translated: CATSRDRVNRETQYF.

The chain is built from TRBV7-9 and TRBJ1-3; 10 positions match TRBD1. There are 16 residues in the CDR3. V dropped 1 base and J dropped 1; count of bases not matched to a gene: 1. Germline V lookup: CDR1 SEHNR, CDR2 FQNEAQ (reference sequence). The CDR3 loop reads CASSLGTGGSGNTIYF. The CDR3, as DNA: TGTGCCAGCAGCTTAGGGACAGGGGGATCTGGAAACACCATATATTTT.

This rearrangement joins TRBV27 to TRBJ1-6, with 9 bases matching TRBD1. Germline CDR1 reads MNHEY; CDR2 reads SMNVEV (reference sequence). The length of the CDR3 is 17 residues. The ends lost 6 bases at V and 2 bases at J; junction bases unmatched: 8. In DNA, the CDR3 is TGTGCCAGCAGCTCCCGGGACAGGGACACCTATAATTCACCCCTCCACTTT. Its protein is CASSSRDRDTYNSPLHF.

The rearrangement links TRBV2 to TRBJ2-1, with TRBD1 identical over 9 bases. Germline trimming cut 7 bases from V and 6 bases from J; bases unmatched to any gene: 7. The length of the CDR3 is 14 residues. The V gene's germline CDR1 is SNHLY and CDR2 FYNNEI. The CDR3 DNA reads as TGTGCCAGCACCAGGACAGGGGATGGCAATGAGCAGTTCTTC. Translated, it gives CASTRTGDGNEQFF.

The gene calls are TRBV19 and TRBJ1-5; D is undetermined. V dropped 5 bases and J dropped 5 bases, with 16 bases sitting between them. Germline V gene sequence: CDR1 LNHDA, CDR2 SQIVND (reference sequence). CDR3 length: 15 amino acids. CDR3 sequence: CASSLRTTLYQPQHF. CDR3 bases: TGTGCCAGTAGTCTGCGGACCACTCTTTATCAGCCCCAGCATTTT.

In regard to this clone: Other DNA sequences within the sample encode an identical CDR3. This chain joins TRBV19 and TRBJ2-3; D uncertain. V shed 3 bases and J shed 2 bases, with 9 bases lying between them. The CDR3 extends over 14 amino acids. Germline V lookup: CDR1 LNHDA, CDR2 SQIVND (reference sequence). DNA of the CDR3: TGTGCCAGTAGTATCGGCCCAAACACAGATACGCAGTATTTT. Its protein is CASSIGPNTDTQYF.

Turning to this clone: The junction and the germline gene differ at one end; a read error may be behind it. This rearrangement joins TRBV4-2 to TRBJ2-1; no definite D call. The CDR3 loop spans 13 amino acids. Germline-derived CDR1 and CDR2 are LGHNA and YNFKEQ. As DNA, the CDR3 is TGTGCCAGCAGCCATGATACTGAAACTCCTCTCCTCTTC. Protein product: CASSHDTETPLLF.

The rearrangement joins TRBV5-1 to TRBJ2-1; D is unclear. CDR3 length equals 14 residues. Germline values: CDR1 SGHRS, CDR2 YFSETQ. V was shortened by 2 bases and J by 2 bases, with 8 bases between the two germline ends. The CDR3 protein is CASSFKGPYNEQFF. The DNA of the CDR3 is TGCGCCAGCAGCTTTAAGGGTCCCTACAATGAGCAGTTCTTC.

The chain joins TRBV19 to TRBJ2-1, with 12 positions matching TRBD2. V trimming: 5 bases; J trimming: 9 bases; junction bases outside the gene matches: 8. CDR1 LNHDA and CDR2 SQIVND come from the germline V gene (reference sequence). The length of the CDR3 is 15 residues. This chain's CDR3 is CASSSLGLAGPEQFF. Written as DNA, the CDR3 is TGTGCCAGTAGTTCCCTCGGACTAGCGGGACCTGAGCAGTTCTTC.

The chain links TRBV6-5 to TRBJ1-4; no definite D call. Per germline, CDR1 MNHEY and CDR2 SVGAGI. V was trimmed by 6 bases and J by 7 bases, leaving 15 bases between them. The CDR3 consists of 14 residues. CDR3 in amino acids: CASSPRALSEKLFF. In nucleotides, the CDR3 is TGTGCCAGCAGCCCCCGGGCCCTTAGTGAAAAACTGTTTTTT.

The chain recombines TRBV5-6 with TRBJ2-3, with 8 bases that match TRBD2. Trimming cost V 0 bases and J 3 bases; bases outside gene matches: 6. Germline-derived CDR1 and CDR2 are SGHDT and YYEEEE. This CDR3 is built from 16 residues. Here the CDR3 reads CASSLGAGGPTDTQYF. CDR3 bases: TGTGCCAGCAGCTTGGGGGCGGGGGGCCCGACAGATACGCAGTATTTT.

The CDR3 reads CASGTGTGSDTQYF. The CDR3 bases are TGCGCCAGCGGAACCGGGACAGGGTCAGATACGCAGTATTTT. V gene TRBV10-1 combines with J gene TRBJ2-3; 9 positions match TRBD1. V shed 8 bases, J shed 4 bases, and the junction held 7 bases outside the gene matches. CDR1 and CDR2 (germline): WNHNN, SYGVQD (reference sequence). The CDR3 sequence is 14 residues long.

The chain combines TRBV6-5 with TRBJ1-2; no definite D call. The V and J ends lost 6 bases and 4 bases respectively, with 15 bases between them. From germline, CDR1 is MNHEY and CDR2 SVGAGI. The CDR3 covers 14 residues. The DNA of the CDR3 is TGTGCCAGCAGACCGCGGACGGCCGTCTATGGCTACACCTTC. Protein product: CASRPRTAVYGYTF.

This chain joins TRBV4-1 and TRBJ2-1; TRBD1 aligns across 9 bases. This CDR3 has 14 amino acids. Trimming took 8 bases from V and 3 from J; bases not matched to a gene: 5. Germline V gene data show CDR1 as MGHRA and CDR2 as YSYEKL. The CDR3 bases are TGCGCCAGCCGGACAGGGGACGACTACAATGAGCAGTTCTTC. It yields the protein CASRTGDDYNEQFF.

The chain recombines TRBV6-1 with TRBJ1-3; D is unclear. The CDR3 totals 15 residues. Germline V lookup: CDR1 MNHNS, CDR2 SASEGT. V dropped 2 bases and J dropped 0 bases, with 8 bases sitting between them. CDR3 DNA sequence: TGTGCCAGCAGTGAAAGGAGTAGCTCTGGAAACACCATATATTTT. The encoded protein is CASSERSSSGNTIYF.

V gene TRBV2 combines with J gene TRBJ2-5; D possibly corresponds to TRBD2 (6 bases). V lost 1 base and J 5 bases, leaving 20 bases between the germline ends. The CDR3 is 17 amino acids. Per germline, CDR1 SNHLY and CDR2 FYNNEI. CDR3 in DNA: TGTGCCAGCAGTGAAGAGGAGGTCTGGGAGGAAAGGGAGACCCAGTACTTC. Protein sequence: CASSEEEVWEERETQYF. Drawing the rest from reference TRBV2 and TRBJ2-5, the complete variable domain is EPEVTQTPSHQVTQMGQEVILRCVPISNHLYFYWYRQILGQKVEFLVSFYNNEISEKSEIFDDQFSVERPDGSNFTLKIRSTKLEDSAMYFCASSEEEVWEERETQYFGPGTRLLVL.

This clone was detected only once. This chain links TRBV18 with TRBJ2-2; 7 nucleotides align to TRBD1. The CDR3 extends over 17 amino acids. With 1 base clipped from V and 3 bases from J, the junction kept 8 bases outside the gene matches. CDR1 and CDR2 (germline): KGHSH, LQKENI. The CDR3 DNA reads TGTGCCAGCTCACCACGGGACAGAGGGACAGACACCGGGGAGCTGTTTTTT. It is translated as CASSPRDRGTDTGELFF.

This clone occurred once. For the CDR3, the DNA is TGTGCCAGCAGTGAATATCGTCGCGGCACTGAGCTGTTTTTT. This translates into CASSEYRRGTELFF. This sequence joins TRBV25-1 and TRBJ2-2; D is ambiguous. V lost 0 bases and J lost 11, with 13 bases in between. Germline CDR1 reads MGHDK; CDR2 reads SYGVNS. The CDR3 is 14 amino acids.

V usage is TRBV2 and J usage is TRBJ2-1, with 7 bases identical to TRBD2. The CDR3 is made up of 15 amino acids. V shed 6 bases, J shed 0 bases, and the junction held 5 bases outside the gene matches. Germline CDR1 SNHLY, CDR2 FYNNEI. The CDR3 protein is CASRQRGASYNEQFF. CDR3 bases: TGTGCCAGCAGGCAGCGGGGCGCCTCCTACAATGAGCAGTTCTTC. Full variable domain (missing parts from reference TRBV2 and TRBJ2-1): EPEVTQTPSHQVTQMGQEVILRCVPISNHLYFYWYRQILGQKVEFLVSFYNNEISEKSEIFDDQFSVERPDGSNFTLKIRSTKLEDSAMYFCASRQRGASYNEQFFGPGTRLTVL.

This chain connects TRBV2 to TRBJ2-1; 7 bases are shared with TRBD2. Germline values: CDR1 SNHLY, CDR2 FYNNEI. The length of the CDR3 is 15 residues. Germline trimming cut 0 bases from V and 7 bases from J; bases unmatched to any gene: 6. The CDR3 DNA reads TGTGCCAGCAGTGAAGCGACTAGCTCGGGAAATGAGCAGTTCTTC. It translates to CASSEATSSGNEQFF.

In the case of this clone: One end of the junction does not line up with germline, which may come from a read error. This chain connects TRBV4-1 to TRBJ2-3, with a weak D call TRBD1 (5 bases). The CDR3 extends over 14 amino acids. Germline values: CDR1 MGHRA, CDR2 YSYEKL. As DNA, the CDR3 is TGCGCCAGCAGCCAAGATATCCAGACAGTTACGCAGTATTTT. Translated, it gives CASSQDIQTVTQYF.

This rearrangement joins TRBV28 to TRBJ1-1; 9 bases agree with TRBD1. Germline V CDR1 and CDR2: MDHEN, SYDVKM. CDR3 length: 15 amino acids. With V trimmed by 6 bases and J by 1 base, 6 bases remained unmatched. CDR3 nucleotides: TGTGCCAGCAGGCGCCCGGGACAGGGGAACACTGAAGCTTTCTTT. Residues: CASRRPGQGNTEAFF.

As concerns this clone: Other DNA sequences of this sample code for an identical CDR3. The V gene is TRBV10-3, the J gene TRBJ2-3, with TRBD2 matching over 7 bases. V was pared by 0 bases and J by 1 base, with 1 base of the junction left unmatched. CDR3 size: 15 residues. The germline CDR1 and CDR2 sequences are ENHRY and SYGVKD. The CDR3 DNA follows: TGTGCCATCAGTGAGTCTCTAGCGGGCACAGATACGCAGTATTTT. The encoded protein is CAISESLAGTDTQYF.

In regard to this clone: Within the sample, other DNA sequences also encode this same CDR3. The rearrangement links TRBV5-1 to TRBJ1-2; the match to TRBD1 covers 7 bases. With V trimmed by 5 bases and J by 4 bases, 2 bases remained unmatched. CDR3 size: 12 residues. Per germline, CDR1 SGHRS and CDR2 YFSETQ. The CDR3 loop reads CASSRDSYGYTF. The DNA of the CDR3 is TGCGCCAGCAGTAGGGACAGCTATGGCTACACCTTC.